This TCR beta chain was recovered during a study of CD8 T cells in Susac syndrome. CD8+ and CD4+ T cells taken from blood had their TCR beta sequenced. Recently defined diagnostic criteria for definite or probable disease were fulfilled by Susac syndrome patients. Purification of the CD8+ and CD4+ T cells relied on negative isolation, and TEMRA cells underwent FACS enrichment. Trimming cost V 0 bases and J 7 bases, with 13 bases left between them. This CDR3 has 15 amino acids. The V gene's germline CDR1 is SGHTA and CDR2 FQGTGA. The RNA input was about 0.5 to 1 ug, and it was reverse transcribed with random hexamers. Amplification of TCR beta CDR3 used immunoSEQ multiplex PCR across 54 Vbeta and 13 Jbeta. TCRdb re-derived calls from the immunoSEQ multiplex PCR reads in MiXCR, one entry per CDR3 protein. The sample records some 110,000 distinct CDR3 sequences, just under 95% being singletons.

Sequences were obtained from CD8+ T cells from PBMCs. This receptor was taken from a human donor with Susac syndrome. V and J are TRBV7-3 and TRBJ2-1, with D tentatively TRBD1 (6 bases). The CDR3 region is CASSLTRQGKNEQFF. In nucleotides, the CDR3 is TGTGCCAGCAGCTTAACCAGGCAGGGGAAGAATGAGCAGTTCTTC. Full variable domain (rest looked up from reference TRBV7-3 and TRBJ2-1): GAGVSQTPSNKVTEKGKYVELRCDPISGHTALYWYRQSLGQGPEFLIYFQGTGAADDSGLPNDRFFAVRPEGSVSTLKIQRTERGDSAVYLCASSLTRQGKNEQFFGPGTRLTVL.